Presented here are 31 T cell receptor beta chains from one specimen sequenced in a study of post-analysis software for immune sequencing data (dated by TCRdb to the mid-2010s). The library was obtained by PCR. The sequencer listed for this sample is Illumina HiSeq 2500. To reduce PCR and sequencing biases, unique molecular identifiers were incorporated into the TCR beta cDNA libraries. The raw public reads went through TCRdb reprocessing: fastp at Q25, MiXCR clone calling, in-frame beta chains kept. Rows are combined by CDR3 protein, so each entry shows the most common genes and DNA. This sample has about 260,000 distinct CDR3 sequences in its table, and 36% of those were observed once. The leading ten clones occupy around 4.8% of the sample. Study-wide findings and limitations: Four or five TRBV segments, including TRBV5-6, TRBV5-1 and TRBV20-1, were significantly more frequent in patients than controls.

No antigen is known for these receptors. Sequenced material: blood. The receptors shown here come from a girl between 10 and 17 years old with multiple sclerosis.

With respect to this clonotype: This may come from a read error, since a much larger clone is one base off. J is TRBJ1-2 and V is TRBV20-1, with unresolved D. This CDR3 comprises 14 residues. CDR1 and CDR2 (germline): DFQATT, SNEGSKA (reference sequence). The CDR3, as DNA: TGCAGTGCCCCCGTCGAGAGGGAATTCTATGGCCACACCTTC. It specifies CSAPVEREFYGHTF.

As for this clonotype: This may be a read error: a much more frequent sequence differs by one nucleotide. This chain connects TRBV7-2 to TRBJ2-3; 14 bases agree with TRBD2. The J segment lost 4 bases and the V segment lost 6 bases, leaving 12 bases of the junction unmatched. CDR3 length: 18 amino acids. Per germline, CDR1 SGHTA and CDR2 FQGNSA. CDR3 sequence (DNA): TGTGCCAGCAGTAGGGAACTTCCGGGACTAGCGGGGGCAGATACGCAGTATTTT. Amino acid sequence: CASSRELPGLAGADTQYF.

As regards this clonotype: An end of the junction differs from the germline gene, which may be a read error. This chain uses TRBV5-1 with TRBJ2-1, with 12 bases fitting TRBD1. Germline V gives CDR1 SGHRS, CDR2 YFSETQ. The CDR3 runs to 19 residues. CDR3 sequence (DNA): TGCGCCAGCAGTTTGGGACCTGCCGGGACAGGGGGCGCGAGAAATGAGCAGTTCTTC. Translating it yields CASSLGPAGTGGARNEQFF.

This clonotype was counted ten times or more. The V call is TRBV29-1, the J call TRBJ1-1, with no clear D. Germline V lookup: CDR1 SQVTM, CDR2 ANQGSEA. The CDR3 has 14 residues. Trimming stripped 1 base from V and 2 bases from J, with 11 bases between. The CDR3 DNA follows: TGCAGCGTTGAAGCCCGGCAATCTAACACTGAAGCTTTCTTT. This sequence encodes CSVEARQSNTEAFF.

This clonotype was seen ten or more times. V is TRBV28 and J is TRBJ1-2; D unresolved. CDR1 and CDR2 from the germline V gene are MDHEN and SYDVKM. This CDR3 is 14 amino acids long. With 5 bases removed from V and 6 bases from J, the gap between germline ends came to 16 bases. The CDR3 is CASSRRPRRDGYTF. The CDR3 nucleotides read TGTGCCAGCAGTCGAAGACCAAGACGGGATGGCTACACCTTC.

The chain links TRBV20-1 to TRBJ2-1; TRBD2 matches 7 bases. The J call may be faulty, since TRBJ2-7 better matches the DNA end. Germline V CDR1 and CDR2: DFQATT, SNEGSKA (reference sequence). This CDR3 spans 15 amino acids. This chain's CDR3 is CSATVGGSSYNEQYF. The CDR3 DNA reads TGCAGTGCTACCGTGGGGGGGAGCTCCTACAATGAGCAGTACTTC.

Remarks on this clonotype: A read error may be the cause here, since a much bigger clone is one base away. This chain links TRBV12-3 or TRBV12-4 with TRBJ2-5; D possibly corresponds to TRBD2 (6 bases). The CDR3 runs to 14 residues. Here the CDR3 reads CASSWGLVQGTQYF. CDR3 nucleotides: TGTGCCAGCAGTTGGGGACTCGTCCAAGGGACCCAGTACTTC.

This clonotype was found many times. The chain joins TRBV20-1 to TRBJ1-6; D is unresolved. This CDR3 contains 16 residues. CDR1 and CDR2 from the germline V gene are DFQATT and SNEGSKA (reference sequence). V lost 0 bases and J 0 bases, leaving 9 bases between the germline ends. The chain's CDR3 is CSARDPASSYNSPLHF. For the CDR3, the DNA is TGCAGTGCTAGAGATCCAGCGAGCTCCTATAATTCACCCCTCCACTTT.

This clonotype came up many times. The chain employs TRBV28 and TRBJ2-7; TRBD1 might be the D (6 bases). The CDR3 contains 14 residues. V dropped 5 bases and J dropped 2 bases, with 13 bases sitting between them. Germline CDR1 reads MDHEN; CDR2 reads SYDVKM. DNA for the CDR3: TGTGCCAGCAGTCCGGGGTCAGGGGCCTACGAGCAGTACTTC. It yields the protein CASSPGSGAYEQYF. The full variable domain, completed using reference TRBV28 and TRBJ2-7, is DVKVTQSSRYLVKRTGEKVFLECVQDMDHENMFWYRQDPGLGLRLIYFSYDVKMKEKGDIPEGYSVSREKKERFSLILESASTNQTSMYLCASSPGSGAYEQYFGPGTRLTVT.

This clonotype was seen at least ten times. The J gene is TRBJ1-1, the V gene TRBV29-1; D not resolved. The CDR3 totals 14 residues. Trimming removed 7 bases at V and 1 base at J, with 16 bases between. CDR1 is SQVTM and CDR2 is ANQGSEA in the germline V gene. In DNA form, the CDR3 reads TGCAGCGCCATAGGAAGAGGGAAGAACACTGAAGCTTTCTTT. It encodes CSAIGRGKNTEAFF.

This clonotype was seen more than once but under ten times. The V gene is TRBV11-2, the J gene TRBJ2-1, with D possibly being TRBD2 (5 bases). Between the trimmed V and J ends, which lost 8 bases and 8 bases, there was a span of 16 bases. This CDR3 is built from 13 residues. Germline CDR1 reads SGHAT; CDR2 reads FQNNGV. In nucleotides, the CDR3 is TGTGCCAGCCGGGTTGGGAGTTCGGATGAGCAGTTCTTC. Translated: CASRVGSSDEQFF. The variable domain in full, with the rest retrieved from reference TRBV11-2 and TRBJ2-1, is EAGVAQSPRYKIIEKRQSVAFWCNPISGHATLYWYQQILGQGPKLLIQFQNNGVVDDSQLPKDRFSAERLKGVDSTLKIQPAKLEDSAVYLCASRVGSSDEQFFGPGTRLTVL.

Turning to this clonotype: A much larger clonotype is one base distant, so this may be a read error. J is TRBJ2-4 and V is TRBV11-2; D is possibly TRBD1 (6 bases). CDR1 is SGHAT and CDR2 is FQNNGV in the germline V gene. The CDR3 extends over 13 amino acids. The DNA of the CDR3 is TGTGCCTGCGGTACAGGGCCAGGGAACATTCGGTACTTC. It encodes CACGTGPGNIRYF. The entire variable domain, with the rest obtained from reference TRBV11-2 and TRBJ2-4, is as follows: EAGVAQSPRYKIIEKRQSVAFWCNPISGHATLYWYQQILGQGPKLLIQFQNNGVVDDSQLPKDRFSAERLKGVDSTLKIQPAKLEDSAVYLCACGTGPGNIRYFGAGTRLSVL.

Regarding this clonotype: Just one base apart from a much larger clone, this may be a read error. In DNA form, the CDR3 reads TGTGCCAGCAGCCGGACAGGGCTGAACACTGAAGCTTTCTTT. Protein: CASSRTGLNTEAFF. This chain links TRBV6-5 with TRBJ1-1; TRBD1 matches 8 bases. After removal of 6 bases from V and 0 bases from J, the junction contained 3 bases not matched to a gene. Germline-derived CDR1 and CDR2 are MNHEY and SVGAGI. The CDR3 extends over 14 amino acids.

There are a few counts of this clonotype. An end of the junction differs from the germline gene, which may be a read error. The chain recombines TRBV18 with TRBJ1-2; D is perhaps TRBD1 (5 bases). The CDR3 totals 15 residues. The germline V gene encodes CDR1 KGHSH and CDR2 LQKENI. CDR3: CACSHTLKDRHGYTF. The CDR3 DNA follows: TGTGCCTGCTCACATACATTAAAAGACAGACATGGCTACACCTTC. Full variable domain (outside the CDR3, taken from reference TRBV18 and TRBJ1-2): NAGVMQNPRHLVRRRGQEARLRCSPMKGHSHVYWYRQLPEEGLKFMVYLQKENIIDESGMPKERFSAEFPKEGPSILRIQQVVRGDSAAYFCACSHTLKDRHGYTFGSGTRLTVV.

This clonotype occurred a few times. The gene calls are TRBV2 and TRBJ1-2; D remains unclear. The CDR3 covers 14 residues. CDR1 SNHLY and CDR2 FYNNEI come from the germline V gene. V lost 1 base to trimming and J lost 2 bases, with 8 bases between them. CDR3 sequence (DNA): TGTGCCAGCAGTGAAGACGGCACGAACTATGGCTACACCTTC. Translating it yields CASSEDGTNYGYTF.

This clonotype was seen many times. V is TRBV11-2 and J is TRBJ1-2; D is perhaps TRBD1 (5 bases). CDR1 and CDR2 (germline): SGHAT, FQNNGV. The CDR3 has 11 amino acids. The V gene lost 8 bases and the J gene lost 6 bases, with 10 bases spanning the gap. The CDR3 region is CASHRGHGYTF. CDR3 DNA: TGTGCCAGCCATAGGGGCCATGGCTACACCTTC.

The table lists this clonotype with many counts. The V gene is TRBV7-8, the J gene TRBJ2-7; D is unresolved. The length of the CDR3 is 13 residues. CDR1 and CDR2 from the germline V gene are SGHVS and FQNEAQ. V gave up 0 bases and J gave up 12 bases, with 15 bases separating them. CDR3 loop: CASSLAPGEALYF. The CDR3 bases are TGTGCCAGCAGCTTAGCTCCTGGGGAAGCATTGTACTTC.

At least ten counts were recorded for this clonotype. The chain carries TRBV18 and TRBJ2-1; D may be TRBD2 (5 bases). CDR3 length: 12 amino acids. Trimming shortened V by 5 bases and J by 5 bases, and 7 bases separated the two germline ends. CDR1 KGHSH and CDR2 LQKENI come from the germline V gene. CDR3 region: CASSSGDNEQFF. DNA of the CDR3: TGTGCCAGCTCATCCGGGGACAATGAGCAGTTCTTC.

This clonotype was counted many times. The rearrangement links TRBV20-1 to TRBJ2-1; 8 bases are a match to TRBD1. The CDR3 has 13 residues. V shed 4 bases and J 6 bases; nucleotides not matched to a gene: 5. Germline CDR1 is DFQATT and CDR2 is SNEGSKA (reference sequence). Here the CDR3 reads CSATDRVTNEQFF. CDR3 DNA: TGCAGTGCTACGGACAGGGTCACCAATGAGCAGTTCTTC.

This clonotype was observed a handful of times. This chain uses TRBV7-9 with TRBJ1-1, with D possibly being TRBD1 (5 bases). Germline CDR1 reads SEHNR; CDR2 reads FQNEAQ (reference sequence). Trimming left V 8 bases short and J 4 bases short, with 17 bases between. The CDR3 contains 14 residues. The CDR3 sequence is CASHTGPLGTEAFF. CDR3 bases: TGTGCCAGCCACACGGGACCGTTGGGCACTGAAGCTTTCTTT.

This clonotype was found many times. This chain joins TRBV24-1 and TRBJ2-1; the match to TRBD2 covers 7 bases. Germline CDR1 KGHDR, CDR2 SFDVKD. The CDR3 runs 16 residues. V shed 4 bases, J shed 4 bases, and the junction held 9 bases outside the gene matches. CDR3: CATSDRAAGVYNEQFF. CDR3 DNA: TGTGCCACCAGTGACCGCGCTGCGGGAGTGTACAATGAGCAGTTCTTC.

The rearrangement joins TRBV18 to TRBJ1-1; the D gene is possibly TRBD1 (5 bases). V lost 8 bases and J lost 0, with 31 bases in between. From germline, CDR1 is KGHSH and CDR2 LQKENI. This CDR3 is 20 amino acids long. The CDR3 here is CASRTRWTPGRRDMNTEAFF. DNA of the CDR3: TGTGCCAGCCGGACACGATGGACACCGGGGAGAAGGGATATGAACACTGAAGCTTTCTTT.

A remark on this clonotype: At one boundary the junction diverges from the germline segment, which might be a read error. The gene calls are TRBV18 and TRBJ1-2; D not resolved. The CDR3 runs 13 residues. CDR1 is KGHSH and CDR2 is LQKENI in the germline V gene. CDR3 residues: CTSSPSREYGYTF. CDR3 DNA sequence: TGTACCAGCTCACCATCACGTGAATATGGCTACACCTTC.

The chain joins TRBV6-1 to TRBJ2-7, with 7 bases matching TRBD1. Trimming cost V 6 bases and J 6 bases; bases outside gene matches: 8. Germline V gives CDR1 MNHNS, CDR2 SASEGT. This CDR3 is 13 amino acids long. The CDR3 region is CASSQAGTVEQYF. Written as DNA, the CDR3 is TGTGCCAGCAGCCAAGCCGGGACAGTCGAGCAGTACTTC.

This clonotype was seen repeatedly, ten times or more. CDR3 DNA: TGTGCCAGCAGTTTAGCGGGGGGTTATCAGCCCCAGCATTTT. This codes for CASSLAGGYQPQHF. The rearrangement joins TRBV12-3 or TRBV12-4 to TRBJ1-5, with a possible D match to TRBD1 (5 bases). The CDR3 spans 14 residues. Trimming left V 0 bases short and J 5 bases short, with 8 bases between.

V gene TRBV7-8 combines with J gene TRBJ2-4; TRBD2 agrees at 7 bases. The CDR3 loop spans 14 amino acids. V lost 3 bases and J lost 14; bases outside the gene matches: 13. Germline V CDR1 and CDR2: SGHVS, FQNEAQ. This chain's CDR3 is CASSFQRGAGSKYF. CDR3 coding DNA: TGTGCCAGCAGCTTTCAGCGGGGCGCCGGATCTAAGTACTTC.

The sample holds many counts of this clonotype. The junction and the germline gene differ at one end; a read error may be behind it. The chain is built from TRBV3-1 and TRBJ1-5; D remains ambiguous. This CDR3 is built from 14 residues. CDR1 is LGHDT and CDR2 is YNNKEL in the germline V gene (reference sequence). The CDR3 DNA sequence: TGTGCCAGCAGTCAAGCAGGACCCAATCAGCCCCAGCATTTT. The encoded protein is CASSQAGPNQPQHF. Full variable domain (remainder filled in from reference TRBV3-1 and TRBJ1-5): DTAVSQTPKYLVTQMGNDKSIKCEQNLGHDTMYWYKQDSKKFLKIMFSYNNKELIINETVPNRFSPKSPDKAHLNLHINSLELGDSAVYFCASSQAGPNQPQHFGDGTRLSIL.

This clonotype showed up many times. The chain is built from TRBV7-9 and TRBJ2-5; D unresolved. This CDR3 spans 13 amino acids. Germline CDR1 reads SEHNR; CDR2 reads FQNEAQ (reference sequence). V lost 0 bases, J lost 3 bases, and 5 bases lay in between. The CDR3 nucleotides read TGTGCCAGCAGCTTAGCACAAAAAGAGACCCAGTACTTC. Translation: CASSLAQKETQYF.

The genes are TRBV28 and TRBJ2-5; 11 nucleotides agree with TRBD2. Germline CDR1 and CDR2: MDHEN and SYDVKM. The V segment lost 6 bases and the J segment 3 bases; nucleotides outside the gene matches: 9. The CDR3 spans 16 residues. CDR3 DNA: TGTGCCAGCAGCCTAGCGGGGGGCTGGATGGAAGAGACCCAGTACTTC. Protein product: CASSLAGGWMEETQYF.

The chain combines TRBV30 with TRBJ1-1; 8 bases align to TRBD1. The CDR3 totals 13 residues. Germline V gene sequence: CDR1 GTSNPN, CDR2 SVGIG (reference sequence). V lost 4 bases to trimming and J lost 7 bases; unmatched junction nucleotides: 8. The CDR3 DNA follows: TGTGCCTGGACCAGGACAGGGTACGGTGAAGCTTTCTTT. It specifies CAWTRTGYGEAFF.

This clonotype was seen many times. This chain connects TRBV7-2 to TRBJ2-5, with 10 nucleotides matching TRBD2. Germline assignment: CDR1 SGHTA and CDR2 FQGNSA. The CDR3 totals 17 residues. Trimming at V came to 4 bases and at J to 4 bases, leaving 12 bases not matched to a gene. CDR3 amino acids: CASSSYGTSEGRETQYF. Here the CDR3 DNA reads TGTGCCAGCAGCTCATATGGGACTAGCGAGGGGAGAGAGACCCAGTACTTC.